The 27 T cell receptor beta chains below were found in one sample sequenced in a study of cytomegalovirus exposure and HLA in healthy donors (dated by TCRdb to between 2016 and 2019). Library preparation used the immunoSEQ multiplex PCR assay. A mixture of 60 forward primers for TCR Vbeta segments and 13 reverse primers for TCR Jbeta segments was used in the multiplex PCR. The table was pulled from immuneACCESS by TCRdb, which kept in-frame rearrangements only. Such tables lose some clones; where checked, under half of the loss comes from unresolved V genes, and the rest has no known cause. The sample profile shows roughly 160,000 clones; roughly 85% of them were found once. The top ten clones comprise 0.75% to 0.95% of the sample. What was sequenced was PBMCs. Source of these receptors: a woman under 40 in good health and CMV-seronegative.

J is TRBJ2-5 and V is TRBV5-1, with D possibly being TRBD2 (6 bases). The DNA end is more similar to TRBJ2-7, so the J call may be wrong. Germline lookup yields CDR1 SGHRS and CDR2 YFSETQ. This CDR3 comprises 13 residues. The CDR3 nucleotides read TGCGCCAGCAAGTCCCGGGAGCCAGACGAGCAGTACTTC. Translating it yields CASKSREPDEQYF.

This clone was observed once. The genes are TRBV11-2 and TRBJ2-7, with D possibly matching TRBD2 (6 bases). V was trimmed by 5 bases and J by 3 bases, leaving 20 bases between them. The CDR3 covers 16 residues. Germline-derived CDR1 and CDR2 are SGHAT and FQNNGV. Written as DNA, the CDR3 is TGTGCCAGCAGCCCATTACGAGGAGGGCAGTACTACGAGCAGTACTTC. Its translation: CASSPLRGGQYYEQYF.

The rearrangement joins TRBV30 to TRBJ2-7, with 8 bases aligning to TRBD1. V lost 3 bases to trimming and J lost 5 bases; unmatched junction nucleotides: 15. Germline CDR1 reads GTSNPN; CDR2 reads SVGIG (reference sequence). CDR3 size: 16 residues. The CDR3 here is CAWRSRGRGRSDEQYF. DNA for the CDR3: TGTGCCTGGAGGTCTCGGGGCAGGGGGCGGTCGGACGAGCAGTACTTC.

The chain couples TRBV11-2 to TRBJ2-5, with TRBD2 matching 7 bases. In germline, CDR1 is SGHAT, CDR2 FQNNGV. Unmatched junction bases numbered 16, after V lost 5 bases and J lost 4 bases. The CDR3 covers 17 residues. The CDR3 spells CASSPPPTGGVRETQYF. The DNA of the CDR3 is TGTGCCAGCAGCCCCCCCCCTACGGGGGGAGTTAGAGAGACCCAGTACTTC.

This chain connects TRBV11-2 to TRBJ2-7, with TRBD2 identical over 9 bases. The germline V gene encodes CDR1 SGHAT and CDR2 FQNNGV. This CDR3 contains 15 residues. J was trimmed by 2 bases and V by 4 bases; bases with no gene match: 6. CDR3 in DNA: TGTGCCAGCAGCTCCTTAGCGGGAGCGACCTACGAGCAGTACTTC. Translated, it gives CASSSLAGATYEQYF.

As concerns this clone: An end of the junction does not agree with germline; a read error may underlie this. The chain uses TRBV4-1 and TRBJ1-4, with 9 bases that match TRBD1. The CDR3 covers 16 residues. Germline loops: CDR1 MGHRA, CDR2 YSYEKL. DNA of the CDR3: TGCGCCAGCAGCCAGGCCACAGGACAGGGGAATGTAAAACTGTTTTTT. This gives the protein CASSQATGQGNVKLFF.

The rearrangement links TRBV14 to TRBJ2-1; TRBD2 agrees at 15 bases. From germline, CDR1 is SGHDN and CDR2 FVKESK. The CDR3 totals 14 residues. Losses at the gene ends were 4 bases for V and 9 bases for J; bases not matched to a gene: 1. CDR3 DNA: TGTGCCAGCAGCCTGGGACTAGCGGGAGGTGAGCAGTTCTTC. The encoded protein is CASSLGLAGGEQFF.

The genes are TRBV6-5 and TRBJ2-2; 7 bases match TRBD1. The CDR3 is 14 residues long. Germline CDR1 is MNHEY and CDR2 is SVGAGI. V lost 2 bases and J lost 7; bases outside the gene matches: 4. The CDR3 DNA is TGTGCCAGCAGTTACGAGGGGGCAAGCGGGGAGCTGTTTTTT. Its translation is CASSYEGASGELFF.

The V gene is TRBV5-5, the J gene TRBJ2-3, with 10 bases identical to TRBD2. V was clipped by 5 bases and J by 3 bases; unmatched bases: 6. Germline V gives CDR1 SGHKS, CDR2 YYEKEE (reference sequence). The CDR3 sequence is 15 residues long. The CDR3 sequence: CASRTLAGGTDTQYF. The CDR3 DNA is TGTGCCAGCAGGACCTTAGCGGGAGGAACAGATACGCAGTATTTT.

V and J are TRBV7-2 and TRBJ2-5, with D unresolved. The V end lost 4 bases, the J end lost 2 bases, and 8 bases lay between the germline ends. This CDR3 region has 13 residues. Germline CDR1 is SGHTA and CDR2 is FQGNSA. CDR3 in amino acids: CASSSPVQETQYF. The CDR3 DNA sequence: TGTGCCAGCAGCTCTCCGGTTCAAGAGACCCAGTACTTC.

This rearrangement joins TRBV14 to TRBJ2-4; 7 nucleotides match TRBD2. The CDR3 loop spans 12 amino acids. V shed 4 bases and J 13 bases; nucleotides not matched to a gene: 7. The V gene's germline CDR1 is SGHDN and CDR2 FVKESK. CDR3 DNA: TGTGCCAGCAGCCGCAGCGCGGGAGCCCAGTACTTC. It yields the protein CASSRSAGAQYF.

The rearrangement joins TRBV5-1 to TRBJ2-7, with 12 bases fitting TRBD2. Germline values: CDR1 SGHRS, CDR2 YFSETQ. This CDR3 is 16 amino acids long. Unmatched junction bases numbered 12, after V lost 4 bases and J lost 7 bases. Written as DNA, the CDR3 is TGCGCCAGCAGCCCTAAGGCTAGCGGGGGGGCCTGGGAGCAGTACTTC. This gives the protein CASSPKASGGAWEQYF. Drawing the rest from reference TRBV5-1 and TRBJ2-7, the complete variable domain is KAGVTQTPRYLIKTRGQQVTLSCSPISGHRSVSWYQQTPGQGLQFLFEYFSETQRNKGNFPGRFSGRQFSNSRSEMNVSTLELGDSALYLCASSPKASGGAWEQYFGPGTRLTVT.

The gene calls are TRBV7-2 and TRBJ1-4; 8 nucleotides line up with TRBD1. Germline CDR1 is SGHTA and CDR2 is FQGNSA. The J segment lost 4 bases and the V segment lost 7 bases, leaving 8 bases of the junction unmatched. This CDR3 has 15 residues. DNA for the CDR3: TGTGCCAGCACCCGGCGGACAGGGAATAATGAAAAACTGTTTTTT. Protein: CASTRRTGNNEKLFF.

The gene calls are TRBV7-8 and TRBJ2-5; 7 bases align to TRBD1. The CDR3 is made up of 15 amino acids. Germline V gene lookup returns CDR1 SGHVS and CDR2 FQNEAQ. V shed 5 bases, J shed 1 base, and the junction held 7 bases outside the gene matches. The CDR3: CASSGRTGLQETQYF. Here the CDR3 DNA reads TGTGCCAGCAGCGGGCGGACAGGACTCCAAGAGACCCAGTACTTC.

This rearrangement joins TRBV7-9 to TRBJ2-7; D is possibly TRBD2 (6 bases). Germline V CDR1 and CDR2: SEHNR, FQNEAQ (reference sequence). The CDR3 consists of 15 residues. The V gene lost 1 base and the J gene lost 2 bases, with 12 bases spanning the gap. The CDR3: CASSLDRDLAYEQYF. The CDR3 nucleotides read TGTGCCAGCAGCTTAGACCGGGACTTAGCCTACGAGCAGTACTTC.

The V call is TRBV29-1, the J call TRBJ2-2; perhaps TRBD1 as D (6 bases). CDR1 is SQVTM, CDR2 ANQGSEA, per germline. This CDR3 region has 15 residues. V was cut by 6 bases and J by 6 bases, with 20 bases left in between. CDR3: CSVRLAGEDPGELFF. CDR3 sequence (DNA): TGCAGCGTCCGCCTGGCAGGGGAAGACCCCGGGGAGCTGTTTTTT.

The chain links TRBV9 to TRBJ2-7; 7 bases fit TRBD1. CDR1 SGDLS and CDR2 YYNGEE come from the germline V gene. V was pared by 0 bases and J by 3 bases, with 18 bases of the junction left unmatched. CDR3 length: 19 residues. The CDR3 region has the DNA TGTGCCAGCAGCGTAGATCCTGGTTGGGCAGGGGGTGTCCTCTACGAGCAGTACTTC. Translating gives CASSVDPGWAGGVLYEQYF.

This clone showed up just a few times. The chain is built from TRBV6-1 and TRBJ1-5, with a possible D match to TRBD1 (6 bases). The CDR3 spans 17 residues. The V gene lost 2 bases and the J gene lost 0 bases, with 14 bases spanning the gap. Germline V gives CDR1 MNHNS, CDR2 SASEGT. The CDR3 loop reads CASSEWGLGYSNQPQHF. The CDR3 DNA reads TGTGCCAGCAGTGAATGGGGGCTCGGCTATAGCAATCAGCCCCAGCATTTT.

The chain couples TRBV4-1 to TRBJ2-1, with D unresolved. Germline V CDR1 and CDR2: MGHRA, YSYEKL. Trimming stripped 1 base from V and 10 bases from J, with 5 bases between. The CDR3 sequence is 11 residues long. CDR3 nucleotide sequence: TGCGCCAGCAGCCAAGGAGGCGAGCAGTTCTTC. Translated, it gives CASSQGGEQFF.

The table lists this clone with a count of one. V usage is TRBV21-1 and J usage is TRBJ2-7; no check of the table's D call, TRBD2, against the DNA was made. TRBV21-1 is termed a pseudogene. The CDR3 extends over 12 amino acids. The CDR3 is CASSLGGHEQYF. CDR3 DNA: TGTGCCAGCAGCTTGGGGGGGCACGAGCAGTACTTC.

V gene TRBV10-3 combines with J gene TRBJ2-7, with 10 bases that match TRBD1. Trimming removed 7 bases from V and 4 bases from J; junction bases left unmatched: 7. The germline V gene has CDR1 ENHRY and CDR2 SYGVKD. This CDR3 contains 14 residues. CDR3 nucleotides: TGTGCCATCACCAGACAGGGGGCGGCGTACGAGCAGTACTTC. As protein: CAITRQGAAYEQYF.

V gene TRBV19 combines with J gene TRBJ2-7; 8 bases are shared with TRBD1. J was trimmed by 3 bases and V by 3 bases; bases with no gene match: 7. The CDR3 contains 15 residues. Germline V lookup: CDR1 LNHDA, CDR2 SQIVND (reference sequence). CDR3 DNA: TGTGCCAGTAGTATTTCAGGGGGCGCCCTCTACGAGCAGTACTTC. The encoded protein is CASSISGGALYEQYF. Full variable domain (rest looked up from reference TRBV19 and TRBJ2-7): DGGITQSPKYLFRKEGQNVTLSCEQNLNHDAMYWYRQDPGQGLRLIYYSQIVNDFQKGDIAEGYSVSREKKESFPLTVTSAQKNPTAFYLCASSISGGALYEQYFGPGTRLTVT.

V gene TRBV14 combines with J gene TRBJ2-7; weak D call: TRBD2 (5 bases). Germline CDR1 is SGHDN and CDR2 is FVKESK. Trimming stripped 1 base from V and 7 bases from J, with 8 bases between. The CDR3 has 12 amino acids. In DNA form, the CDR3 reads TGTGCCAGCAGCCAAGTTTGGACTGAGCAGTACTTC. Translated, it gives CASSQVWTEQYF.

The chain links TRBV5-6 to TRBJ2-3, with TRBD2 identical over 14 bases. The J segment lost 2 bases and the V segment lost 4 bases, leaving 6 bases of the junction unmatched. This CDR3 is built from 17 residues. CDR1 is SGHDT, CDR2 YYEEEE, per germline. As DNA, the CDR3 is TGTGCCAGCAGCCTCGCGACTAGCGGGAGGGCCACAGATACGCAGTATTTT. Its translation is CASSLATSGRATDTQYF.

The rearrangement uses TRBV7-9 and TRBJ1-2; D perhaps matches TRBD1 (6 bases). CDR1 is SEHNR, CDR2 FQNEAQ, per germline (reference sequence). V lost 6 bases to trimming and J lost 6 bases, with 14 bases between them. The CDR3 loop spans 13 amino acids. The CDR3 sequence is CASSPQGRDGYTF. The CDR3 DNA reads as TGTGCCAGCAGTCCACAGGGACGCGATGGCTACACCTTC.

The gene calls are TRBV4-1 and TRBJ1-2, with TRBD1 as a possible D gene (5 bases). The CDR3 extends over 17 amino acids. V lost 1 base, J lost 4 bases, and 19 bases lay in between. Germline CDR1 is MGHRA and CDR2 is YSYEKL. The CDR3 nucleotides read TGCGCCAGCAGCCAAGGTCCTATCAGGGCATCGTCCTATGGCTACACCTTC. It specifies CASSQGPIRASSYGYTF.

With regard to this clone: Other nucleotide sequences in the sample specify the same CDR3. The genes are TRBV6-5 and TRBJ1-6; D call uncertain. The CDR3 loop spans 14 amino acids. V shed 4 bases and J shed 7 bases, with 11 bases lying between them. From germline, CDR1 is MNHEY and CDR2 SVGAGI. The CDR3 region is CASSSAGSNSPLHF. For the CDR3, the DNA is TGTGCCAGCAGTTCTGCGGGCTCCAATTCACCCCTCCACTTT.